This TCR beta chain was captured by sequencing in a study of blood T cell repertoires in COVID-19. Study context: Acute and convalescent COVID-19 specimens originated in the United States, Italy and Spain.

Trimming stripped 7 bases from V and 0 bases from J, with 12 bases between. Germline V lookup: CDR1 MNHEY, CDR2 SVGAGI. This CDR3 is built from 14 residues. Generated by immunoSEQ multiplex PCR, the TCRdb table keeps only in-frame clones and is missing some. Counted here are approximately 400,000 clones, roughly four fifths occurring once; the ten biggest clones make up about 4.9%. Across under 25 US areas, participants ranged in age from about 18 to 89 years. Participants were placed into cohorts based on the clinical history they reported. Cohort 3 donors counted as recovered after two negative PCRs, clearance, or resolved symptoms.

This chain uses TRBV6-5 with TRBJ1-1; D might be TRBD1 (5 bases). The origin of this receptor is a woman aged 50 to 60 who had recovered from COVID-19. Material for sequencing was PBMCs or T cells enriched from blood (not recorded which). In DNA form, the CDR3 reads TGTGCCAGCACCCCAGGGTCTATGAACACTGAAGCTTTCTTT. It translates to CASTPGSMNTEAFF.